These 17 T cell receptor beta chains originate from one sample sequenced in a study of identical twins. TCRdb passed the 5' RACE reads through MiXCR, listing each CDR3 protein once. Among hundreds of thousands of distinct CDR3 sequences listed, roughly 12% were seen once. The data were also submitted as part of a second study, on yellow fever vaccine responses in identical twins.

The sequencing sample was made of PBMCs. Receptors originate from a woman under 30 in good health.

This clonotype was counted between two and nine times. The chain carries TRBV27 and TRBJ2-1; TRBD1 agrees at 8 bases. The V and J ends lost 4 bases and 8 bases, in that order; junction bases with no gene match: 10. This CDR3 has 15 residues. CDR1 and CDR2 (germline): MNHEY, SMNVEV (reference sequence). CDR3 sequence: CASSYRGLSLDEQFF. The DNA for the CDR3 is TGTGCCAGCAGTTACAGGGGGTTATCTCTGGATGAGCAGTTCTTC.

This clonotype appeared many times. This rearrangement joins TRBV28 to TRBJ2-3; TRBD1 matches 7 bases. The V gene end was trimmed by 5 bases and the J gene end by 0 bases; junction bases not matched to a gene: 8. This CDR3 is built from 16 residues. Looked up from germline, CDR1 is MDHEN and CDR2 is SYDVKM. The CDR3 DNA follows: TGTGCCAGCAGTGAGGGGACAGCAACTAGCACAGATACGCAGTATTTT. Translated: CASSEGTATSTDTQYF. Using reference TRBV28 and TRBJ2-3 for the parts outside the CDR3, the full variable domain is DVKVTQSSRYLVKRTGEKVFLECVQDMDHENMFWYRQDPGLGLRLIYFSYDVKMKEKGDIPEGYSVSREKKERFSLILESASTNQTSMYLCASSEGTATSTDTQYFGPGTRLTVL.

This clonotype was counted many times. The gene calls are TRBV12-3 or TRBV12-4 and TRBJ2-7; 8 positions match TRBD2. This CDR3 spans 12 amino acids. Unmatched junction bases numbered 1, after V lost 3 bases and J lost 6 bases. The CDR3 sequence: CASSFSGAEQYV. In DNA form, the CDR3 reads TGTGCCAGCAGTTTTAGCGGGGCCGAGCAGTACGTC.

The V and J genes are TRBV9 and TRBJ2-1; D possibly corresponds to TRBD2 (5 bases). There are 13 residues in the CDR3. The V end was cut by 1 base, the J end by 8 bases, with 10 bases between. The germline V gene has CDR1 SGDLS and CDR2 YYNGEE. The DNA of the CDR3 is TGTGCCAGCAGCGTAATAGGAGGTGATGAGCAGTTCTTC. As protein: CASSVIGGDEQFF.

The table lists this clonotype with a few counts. The chain links TRBV20-1 to TRBJ2-1; D is uncertain. The CDR3 extends over 13 amino acids. V shed 1 base and J shed 15 bases, with 19 bases lying between them. Germline values: CDR1 DFQATT, CDR2 SNEGSKA (reference sequence). The CDR3 bases are TGCAGTGCTAGAGGTCCGGGTGGGGTAGAATTGTTCTTC. Translated, it gives CSARGPGGVELFF.

This clonotype has a handful of counts. The rearrangement joins TRBV7-6 to TRBJ2-7; D gene unclear. Trimming stripped 1 base from V and 7 bases from J, with 11 bases between. Germline V CDR1 and CDR2: SGHVS, FNYEAQ. The CDR3 extends over 13 amino acids. In nucleotides, the CDR3 is TGTGCCAGCAGCTTAGGGCCAGAAGGGGAGCAGTACGTC. Its protein is CASSLGPEGEQYV.

This sequence joins TRBV28 and TRBJ2-6; D gene unclear. CDR1 is MDHEN and CDR2 is SYDVKM in the germline V gene. V shed 2 bases and J shed 1 base, with 12 bases lying between them. The CDR3 has 17 residues. The CDR3 is CASSLGAEFSGANVLTF. In DNA form, the CDR3 reads TGTGCCAGCAGTTTAGGCGCGGAGTTTTCTGGGGCCAACGTCCTGACTTTC.

This clonotype was found a few times. Here the CDR3 DNA reads TGCGCCAGCAGCTGGACAGAAAGGGAAGACTACACCTTC. It yields the protein CASSWTEREDYTF. The chain couples TRBV5-1 to TRBJ1-2; possible D gene TRBD1, 6 bases. From germline, CDR1 is SGHRS and CDR2 YFSETQ. The CDR3 is 13 residues long. The germline V and J ends were trimmed by 3 bases and 10 bases, with 16 bases remaining between them. Filled out from reference TRBV5-1 and TRBJ1-2, the complete variable domain reads KAGVTQTPRYLIKTRGQQVTLSCSPISGHRSVSWYQQTPGQGLQFLFEYFSETQRNKGNFPGRFSGRQFSNSRSEMNVSTLELGDSALYLCASSWTEREDYTFGSGTRLTVV.

The chain carries TRBV20-1 and TRBJ2-3; D not resolved. Trimming took off 6 bases at V and 1 base at J, with 14 bases between the two ends. CDR1 is DFQATT, CDR2 SNEGSKA, per germline (reference sequence). This CDR3 has 14 amino acids. This chain's CDR3 is CSAIQDGRTDTQYF. The CDR3 DNA follows: TGCAGTGCGATTCAAGACGGACGCACAGATACGCAGTATTTT.

A few counts support this clonotype. The chain uses TRBV6-1 and TRBJ2-3; 11 bases agree with TRBD2. The CDR3 has 16 amino acids. The V gene's germline CDR1 is MNHNS and CDR2 SASEGT. After removal of 8 bases from V and 0 bases from J, the junction contained 7 bases not matched to a gene. The CDR3 nucleotides read TGTGCCAGCCCGGCTAGCGGGGGGCCAAGCACAGATACGCAGTATTTT. This codes for CASPASGGPSTDTQYF.

This rearrangement joins TRBV5-1 to TRBJ1-3; perhaps TRBD1 as D (6 bases). Trimming pared 2 bases from V and 2 bases from J, leaving 11 bases between. Germline V CDR1 and CDR2: SGHRS, YFSETQ. There are 15 residues in the CDR3. The CDR3 DNA sequence: TGCGCCAGCAGCTTAACACAGGGAGCTGGAAACACCATATATTTT. Translated, it gives CASSLTQGAGNTIYF.

A few counts support this clonotype. The gene calls are TRBV5-4 and TRBJ2-1, with a tentative D call TRBD2 (6 bases). In germline, CDR1 is SGHNT, CDR2 YYREEE (reference sequence). This CDR3 region has 16 residues. V lost 2 bases and J lost 9, with 21 bases in between. The CDR3 DNA reads as TGTGCCAGCAGCTTTCCCGGCCGCGGGAACAATGGTGAGCAGTTCTTC. Its protein product is CASSFPGRGNNGEQFF.

Ten or more counts support this clonotype. The genes are TRBV5-5 and TRBJ2-5, with a weak D call TRBD1 (5 bases). From germline, CDR1 is SGHKS and CDR2 YYEKEE (reference sequence). The CDR3 is made up of 15 amino acids. V was clipped by 0 bases and J by 5 bases, with 14 bases between them. This CDR3 reads CASSLESGLRETQYF. Written as DNA, the CDR3 is TGTGCCAGCAGCTTGGAGTCAGGGTTAAGGGAGACCCAGTACTTC.

This chain links TRBV7-9 with TRBJ1-2; D unresolved. The CDR3 sequence is 15 residues long. CDR1 is SEHNR, CDR2 FQNEAQ, per germline (reference sequence). Between the trimmed V and J ends, which lost 1 base and 5 bases, there was a span of 14 bases. Here the CDR3 reads CASSLDLDRTYGYTF. The CDR3 DNA reads TGTGCCAGCAGCTTAGATCTCGACCGGACTTATGGCTACACCTTC. Together with reference TRBV7-9 and TRBJ1-2, the CDR3 gives the full variable domain: DTGVSQNPRHKITKRGQNVTFRCDPISEHNRLYWYRQTLGQGPEFLTYFQNEAQLEKSRLLSDRFSAERPKGSFSTLEIQRTEQGDSAMYLCASSLDLDRTYGYTFGSGTRLTVV.

V usage is TRBV4-1 and J usage is TRBJ2-7; 9 bases fit TRBD2. V lost 1 base to trimming and J lost 7 bases; unmatched junction nucleotides: 14. CDR3 size: 17 residues. CDR1 and CDR2 (germline): MGHRA, YSYEKL. CDR3: CASSQGWAGLASGEQYF. In DNA form, the CDR3 reads TGCGCCAGCAGCCAAGGCTGGGCGGGACTAGCCAGTGGGGAGCAGTACTTC.

This clonotype appeared a few times. The chain joins TRBV6-1 to TRBJ2-1; D tentatively reads TRBD1 or TRBD2 (5 bases each). CDR1 is MNHNS and CDR2 is SASEGT in the germline V gene. There are 15 residues in the CDR3. V was clipped by 6 bases and J by 8 bases, with 20 bases between them. In nucleotides, the CDR3 is TGTGCCAGCAGAAGCCTCACATCCCAGGGAGATGAGCAGTTCTTC. Amino acids: CASRSLTSQGDEQFF.

The rearrangement uses TRBV28 and TRBJ2-7, with D hard to call. CDR3 length: 15 residues. The V and J ends lost 8 bases and 4 bases respectively, with 21 bases between them. CDR1 and CDR2 (germline): MDHEN, SYDVKM. CDR3 sequence (DNA): TGTGCCAGCCTTCCCAGGTTAGGGTATGATTACGAGCAGTACGTC. Translated: CASLPRLGYDYEQYV.